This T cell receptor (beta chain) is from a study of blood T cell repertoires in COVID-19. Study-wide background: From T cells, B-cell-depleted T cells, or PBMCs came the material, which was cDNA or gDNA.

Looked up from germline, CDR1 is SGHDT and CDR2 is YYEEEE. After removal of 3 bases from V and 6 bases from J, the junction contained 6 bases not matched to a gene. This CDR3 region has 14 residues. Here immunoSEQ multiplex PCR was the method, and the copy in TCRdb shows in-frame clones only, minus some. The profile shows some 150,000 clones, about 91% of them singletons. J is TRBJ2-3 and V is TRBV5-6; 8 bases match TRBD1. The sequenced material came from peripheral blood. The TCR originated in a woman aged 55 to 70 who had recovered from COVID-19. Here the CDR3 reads CASSSPDRADTQYF. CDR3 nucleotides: TGTGCCAGCAGCTCCCCGGACAGGGCCGATACGCAGTATTTT.